This TCR beta chain was retrieved from a study of blood T cell repertoires in COVID-19. About the research overall: From the United States, Italy and Spain came samples of acute and convalescent COVID-19. The cDNA or gDNA used as material had been derived from T cells, B-cell-depleted T cells, or PBMCs.

Per the authors' pipeline: Amplification with reference gene primers provided the estimates of nucleated cell counts. Some clones are missing from TCRdb's copy, which holds only in-frame ones; the method was immunoSEQ multiplex PCR. V and J calls and clone size are given by that table; D and trimming were obtained from the DNA. The sample contains about 270,000 clones, approximately 86% of which appear only once. Material for sequencing was peripheral blood. This TCR derives from a man aged 35 to 55 who had recovered from COVID-19.

In nucleotides, the CDR3 is TGTGCCACCATTCCCGGAGGGGGCTATTCGGGTACGCAGTATTTT. It is translated as CATIPGGGYSGTQYF. The gene calls are TRBV19 and TRBJ2-3; a possible D gene is TRBD1 (7 bases). CDR1 LNHDA and CDR2 SQIVND come from the germline V gene (reference sequence). V was trimmed by 10 bases and J by 8 bases, leaving 25 bases between them. The CDR3 contains 15 residues.